This TCR beta chain was sequenced in a study of blood T cell repertoires in COVID-19. Background on the study: The United States, Italy and Spain supplied acute and convalescent COVID-19 samples. From T cells, B-cell-depleted T cells, or PBMCs came the material, which was cDNA or gDNA.

Original methodology: Amplification of reference gene primers was used by the study to estimate nucleated cell counts. Produced via immunoSEQ multiplex PCR; TCRdb's table is partial and in-frame only. The V and J calls and the clone size are those of that table, but D and trimming were determined from the DNA. The sample lists roughly 100,000 clones, 84% occurring once. Trimming cost V 1 base and J 3 bases; bases outside gene matches: 4. CDR3 size: 14 residues. Germline V gene sequence: CDR1 SGHRS, CDR2 YFSETQ. The TCR sequence derives from a human donor in a cohort sampled during active COVID-19. This chain links TRBV5-1 with TRBJ2-7; the match to TRBD1 covers 7 bases. The sequencing sample was made of peripheral blood. CDR3 nucleotides: TGCGCCAGCAGCTTGAGACAGGGTAGCTACGAGCAGTACTTC. Translation gives CASSLRQGSYEQYF. The full variable domain, its missing parts supplied by reference TRBV5-1 and TRBJ2-7, is KAGVTQTPRYLIKTRGQQVTLSCSPISGHRSVSWYQQTPGQGLQFLFEYFSETQRNKGNFPGRFSGRQFSNSRSEMNVSTLELGDSALYLCASSLRQGSYEQYFGPGTRLTVT.